The clone carrying this TCR beta chain was observed a handful of times. The antigen remains undetermined. Previously described methods and listed TCR primers produced bulk TCR libraries. One entry per CDR3 protein, called by TCRdb with MiXCR from the PCR reads. The data show under 800,000 distinct CDR3 sequences, with less than 30% seen just once and 0.78% held by the top ten. The sorting of naive CD8 T cells used the CD8+CD4-CCR7+CD45RA+ phenotype. This sample was included in a study of molecular identifiers for immune sequencing clone quantification. V gave up 1 base and J gave up 2 bases, with 9 bases separating them. The CDR3 runs 14 residues. The germline CDR1 and CDR2 sequences are LGHNA and YSLEER. Broader study findings: Clones carrying above 20 RNA copies accounted for over 99% of effector molecules, under 1% in naive cells. About a million naive cells reportedly did not prevent detection of spiked Jurkat TCR RNA from one cell.

The sequenced sample consisted of naive CD8+ T cells from blood, with Jurkat cell RNA spiked in. Subset of the sample: FACS-sorted CD8+CD4-CCR7+CD45RA+ naive T cells. The sequence was collected from a human donor in good health. Some libraries in this study had Jurkat cell RNA spiked in. The genes are TRBV4-3 and TRBJ2-7; D is undetermined. The CDR3 nucleotides are TGCGCCAGCAGCCAAGCTCCGGCCGCCTACGAGCAGTACTTC. This sequence encodes CASSQAPAAYEQYF.